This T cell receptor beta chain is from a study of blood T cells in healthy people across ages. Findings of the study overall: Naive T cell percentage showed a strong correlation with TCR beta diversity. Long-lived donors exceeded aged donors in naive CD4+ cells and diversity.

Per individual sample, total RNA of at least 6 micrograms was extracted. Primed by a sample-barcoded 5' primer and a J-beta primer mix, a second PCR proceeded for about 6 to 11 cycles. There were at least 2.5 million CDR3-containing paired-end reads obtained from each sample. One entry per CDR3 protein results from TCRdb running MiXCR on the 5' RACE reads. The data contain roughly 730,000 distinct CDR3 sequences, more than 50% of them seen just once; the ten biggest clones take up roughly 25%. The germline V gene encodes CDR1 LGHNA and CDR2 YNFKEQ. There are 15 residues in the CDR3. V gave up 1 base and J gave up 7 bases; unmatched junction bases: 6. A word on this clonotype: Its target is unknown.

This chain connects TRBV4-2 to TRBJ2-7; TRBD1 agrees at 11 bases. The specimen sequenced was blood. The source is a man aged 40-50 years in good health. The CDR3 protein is CASSQGTGGVREQYF. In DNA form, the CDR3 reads TGTGCCAGCAGCCAAGGGACAGGGGGCGTTCGGGAGCAGTACTTC.